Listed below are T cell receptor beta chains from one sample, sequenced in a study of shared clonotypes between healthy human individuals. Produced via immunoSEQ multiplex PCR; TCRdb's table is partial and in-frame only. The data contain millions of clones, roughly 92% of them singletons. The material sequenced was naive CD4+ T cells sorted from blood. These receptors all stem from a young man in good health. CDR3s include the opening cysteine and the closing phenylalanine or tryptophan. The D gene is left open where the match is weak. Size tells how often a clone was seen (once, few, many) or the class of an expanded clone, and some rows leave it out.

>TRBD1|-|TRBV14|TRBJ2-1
CASSQRASGQGQWGYNEQFF
TGTGCCAGCAGCCAACGGGCTTCGGGACAGGGTCAATGGGGTTACAATGAGCAGTTCTTC
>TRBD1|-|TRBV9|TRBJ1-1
CASSVGSTGGARATEAFF
TGTGCCAGCAGCGTAGGTAGCACAGGGGGCGCGAGGGCCACTGAAGCTTTCTTT
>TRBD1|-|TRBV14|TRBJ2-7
CASSRRQGSYEQYF
TGTGCCAGCAGCCGCCGACAGGGGTCCTACGAGCAGTACTTC
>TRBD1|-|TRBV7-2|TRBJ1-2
CASSLIGTGRGNYGYTF
TGTGCCAGCAGCTTAATCGGTACGGGCAGGGGGAACTATGGCTACACCTTC
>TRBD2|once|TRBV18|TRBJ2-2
CASSPGLAFGELFF
TGTGCCAGCTCCCCGGGACTAGCGTTCGGGGAGCTGTTTTTT
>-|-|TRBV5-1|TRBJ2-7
CASSPTGAYEQYF
TGCGCCAGCAGCCCGACAGGTGCCTACGAGCAGTACTTC
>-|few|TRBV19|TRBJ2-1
CASSRTDNYNEQFF
TGTGCCAGTAGTAGAACAGACAACTACAATGAGCAGTTCTTC
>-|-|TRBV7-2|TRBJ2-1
CASSLAIRVTNEQFF
TGTGCCAGCAGCTTAGCGATAAGGGTTACAAATGAGCAGTTCTTC
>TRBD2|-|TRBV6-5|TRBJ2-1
CASSYRGVSGNEQFF
TGTGCCAGCAGTTACCGGGGGGTGTCGGGCAATGAGCAGTTCTTC
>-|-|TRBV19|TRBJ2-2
CASSIGTKNTGELFF
TGTGCCAGTAGTATAGGGACGAAGAACACCGGGGAGCTGTTTTTT
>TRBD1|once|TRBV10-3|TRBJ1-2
CAISESGQGNYGYTF
TGTGCCATCAGTGAGTCGGGACAGGGAAACTATGGCTACACCTTC
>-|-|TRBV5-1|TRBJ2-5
CASSLGDSGPNLDF
TGCGCCAGCAGCTTAGGGGACAGCGGGCCTAACTTAGACTTC
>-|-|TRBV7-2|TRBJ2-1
CASSPRLSSYNEQFF
TGTGCCAGCAGCCCTCGACTGAGCTCCTACAATGAGCAGTTCTTC
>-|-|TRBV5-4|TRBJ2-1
CASSLVRSAENEQFF
TGTGCCAGCAGCTTGGTCCGGAGCGCTGAGAATGAGCAGTTCTTC
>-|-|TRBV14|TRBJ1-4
CASSQVGSTNEKLFF
TGTGCCAGCAGCCAAGTAGGGTCAACTAATGAAAAACTGTTTTTT
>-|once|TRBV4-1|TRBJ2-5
CASSQVFTGGEKTQYF
TGCGCCAGCAGCCAAGTATTTACTGGGGGCGAAAAGACCCAGTACTTC
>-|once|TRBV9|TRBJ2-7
CASSPFQGSGYEQYF
TGTGCCAGCAGCCCCTTCCAGGGAAGTGGCTACGAGCAGTACTTC
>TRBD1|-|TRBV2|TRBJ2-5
CASSGGQGGQETQYF
TGTGCCAGCAGTGGGGGACAGGGGGGCCAAGAGACCCAGTACTTC
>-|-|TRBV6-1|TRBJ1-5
CASSEWAVPRNQPQHF
TGTGCCAGCAGTGAATGGGCCGTCCCTCGCAATCAGCCCCAGCATTTT
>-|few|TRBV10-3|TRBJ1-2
CASAREDYGYTF
TGTGCCAGCGCTAGGGAAGACTATGGCTACACCTTC
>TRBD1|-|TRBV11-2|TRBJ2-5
CASRRPGQGRETQYF
TGTGCCAGCAGACGTCCGGGACAGGGGCGAGAGACCCAGTACTTC
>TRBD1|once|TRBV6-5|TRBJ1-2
CASRSTGTYGYTF
TGTGCCAGCAGATCGACAGGGACCTATGGCTACACCTTC
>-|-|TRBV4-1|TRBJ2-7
CASSQGGYSYEQYF
TGCGCCAGCAGCCAAGGGGGTTATTCCTACGAGCAGTACTTC
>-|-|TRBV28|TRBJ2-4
CASSVGQIGGHIQYF
TGTGCCAGCAGTGTAGGACAGATAGGTGGACACATTCAGTACTTC
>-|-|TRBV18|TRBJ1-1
CASSRQGYLGEAFF
TGTGCCAGCTCACGCCAGGGATATTTGGGTGAAGCTTTCTTT
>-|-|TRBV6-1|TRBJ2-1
CASSEWPDYNEQFF
TGTGCCAGCAGTGAATGGCCAGACTACAATGAGCAGTTCTTC
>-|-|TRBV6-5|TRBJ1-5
CASSYSQGNQPQHF
TGTGCCAGCAGTTACTCCCAGGGCAATCAGCCCCAGCATTTT
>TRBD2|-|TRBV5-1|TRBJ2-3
CASSRTSGTDTQYF
TGCGCCAGCAGCCGGACTAGCGGAACAGATACGCAGTATTTT
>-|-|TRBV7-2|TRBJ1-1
CASSLEAGRAFF
TGTGCCAGCAGCTTGGAGGCAGGGAGGGCTTTCTTT
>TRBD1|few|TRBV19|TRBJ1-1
CASTQTGGDTEAFF
TGTGCCAGTACCCAGACAGGGGGGGACACTGAAGCTTTCTTT
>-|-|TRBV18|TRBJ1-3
CASSETAGNTIYF
TGTGCCAGCTCAGAGACTGCTGGAAACACCATATATTTT
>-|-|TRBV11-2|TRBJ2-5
CASSVDQGLTATQYF
TGTGCCAGCAGCGTAGATCAGGGTCTGACTGCGACCCAGTACTTC
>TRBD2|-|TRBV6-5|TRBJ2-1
CASSDSGDDPFF
TGTGCCAGCAGCGATAGCGGGGACGACCCGTTCTTC
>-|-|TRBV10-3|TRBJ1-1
CAISESDGHNTEAFF
TGTGCCATCAGTGAGTCTGATGGGCATAACACTGAAGCTTTCTTT
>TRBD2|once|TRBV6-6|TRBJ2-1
CASTTGTSGYNEQFF
TGTGCCAGCACAACCGGGACTAGCGGGTACAATGAGCAGTTCTTC
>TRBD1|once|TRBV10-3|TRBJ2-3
CAISEWTGSFGTDTQYF
TGTGCCATCAGTGAATGGACAGGGAGTTTTGGGACAGATACGCAGTATTTT
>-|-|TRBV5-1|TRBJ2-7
CASSPYTETGRYF
TGCGCCAGCAGCCCCTATACCGAGACAGGACGGTACTTC
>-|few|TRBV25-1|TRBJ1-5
CASEEGNSNQPQHF
TGTGCCAGCGAGGAGGGGAATAGCAATCAGCCCCAGCATTTT
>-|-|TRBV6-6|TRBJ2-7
CASRAGNYEQYF
TGTGCCAGCAGGGCGGGGAACTACGAGCAGTACTTC
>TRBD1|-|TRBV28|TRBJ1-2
CASRQGTGGVYGYTF
TGTGCCAGCAGACAAGGGACAGGGGGCGTCTATGGCTACACCTTC
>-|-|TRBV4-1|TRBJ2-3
CASSQVTDTQYF
TGCGCCAGCAGCCAAGTAACGGATACGCAGTATTTT
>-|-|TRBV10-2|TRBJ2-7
CASSGAGRSYEQYF
TGCGCCAGCAGTGGCGCGGGGCGTTCCTACGAGCAGTACTTC
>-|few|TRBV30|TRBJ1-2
CAWFGQNYGYTF
TGTGCCTGGTTTGGACAGAACTATGGCTACACCTTC
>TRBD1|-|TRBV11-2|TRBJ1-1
CASSLGQGREAFF
TGTGCCAGCAGCTTAGGACAGGGCCGTGAAGCTTTCTTT
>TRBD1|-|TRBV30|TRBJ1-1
CAWSGPGGGEVNTEAFF
TGTGCCTGGAGTGGCCCAGGGGGCGGGGAGGTGAACACTGAAGCTTTCTTT
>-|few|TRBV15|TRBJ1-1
CATSREIGLTRDTEAFF
TGTGCCACCAGCAGAGAGATCGGTCTCACACGGGACACTGAAGCTTTCTTT
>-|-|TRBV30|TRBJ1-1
CAWSGRGSTEAFF
TGTGCCTGGAGTGGGCGGGGGAGCACTGAAGCTTTCTTT
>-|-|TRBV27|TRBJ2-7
CASSFGRDRAEQYF
TGTGCCAGCAGTTTTGGACGGGATAGGGCCGAGCAGTACTTC
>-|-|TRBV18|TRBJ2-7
CASSLRGTTTYEQYF
TGTGCCAGCTCCCTACGCGGGACAACCACCTACGAGCAGTACTTC
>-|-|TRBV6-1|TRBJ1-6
CASNPTVYNSPLHF
TGTGCCAGCAATCCGACCGTATATAATTCACCCCTCCACTTT
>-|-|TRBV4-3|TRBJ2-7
CASSQGLGSPYEQYF
TGCGCCAGCAGCCAAGGACTGGGGTCTCCGTACGAGCAGTACTTC
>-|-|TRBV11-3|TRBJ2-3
CASSGWAGTQYF
TGTGCCAGCAGCGGGTGGGCAGGGACGCAGTATTTT
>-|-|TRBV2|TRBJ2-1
CASSEGLGYNEQFF
TGTGCCAGCAGTGAGGGATTAGGGTACAATGAGCAGTTCTTC